The 15 T cell receptor beta chains below were found in one sample sequenced in a study of cytomegalovirus exposure and HLA in healthy donors. Sequencing used immunoSEQ multiplex PCR; TCRdb keeps in-frame clones, though not all of them. The data contain approximately 120,000 clones, 88% of them singletons. The sample consisted of PBMCs. The source of these receptors is a woman in her late teens or twenties in good health and CMV-seronegative.

The chain employs TRBV28 and TRBJ2-3; 9 bases are a match to TRBD2. Per the germline V gene, CDR1 is MDHEN and CDR2 is SYDVKM. This CDR3 is built from 15 residues. The junction had 11 bases not matched to a gene; V was cut back by 7 bases and J by 6 bases. The DNA of the CDR3 is TGTGCCAGCATTGGAGCGGGGGGAGCAGAGGATACGCAGTATTTT. Amino acid sequence: CASIGAGGAEDTQYF.

The chain is built from TRBV4-2 and TRBJ1-2; D perhaps matches TRBD1 (5 bases). There are 17 residues in the CDR3. Trimming pared 0 bases from V and 0 bases from J, leaving 14 bases between. Germline V gene data show CDR1 as LGHNA and CDR2 as YNFKEQ. The DNA for the CDR3 is TGTGCCAGCAGCCAAGAAAGGGGAACAGTTCCTAACTATGGCTACACCTTC. As protein: CASSQERGTVPNYGYTF.

The chain couples TRBV30 to TRBJ1-1, with D uncertain. The germline V gene encodes CDR1 GTSNPN and CDR2 SVGIG (reference sequence). Trimming took off 2 bases at V and 0 bases at J, with 4 bases between the two ends. The CDR3 has 12 amino acids. This CDR3 reads CAWSHLNTEAFF. Written as DNA, the CDR3 is TGTGCCTGGAGTCATTTGAACACTGAAGCTTTCTTT.

The chain employs TRBV2 and TRBJ2-2; 7 nucleotides match TRBD1. Germline V CDR1 and CDR2: SNHLY, FYNNEI. The CDR3 consists of 14 residues. V trimming: 5 bases; J trimming: 6 bases; junction bases outside the gene matches: 6. The CDR3 DNA reads as TGTGCCAGCAGTCGACAGGGTAGGGCCGGGGAGCTGTTTTTT. Translated: CASSRQGRAGELFF.

The chain has TRBV4-2 and TRBJ2-1, with D uncertain. Germline CDR1 reads LGHNA; CDR2 reads YNFKEQ. Trimming removed 0 bases from V and 10 bases from J, with 10 bases in between. The CDR3 extends over 13 amino acids. As DNA, the CDR3 is TGTGCCAGCAGCCAAGAGGCCTCAGGAGAGCAGTTCTTC. Protein sequence: CASSQEASGEQFF.

V gene TRBV5-1 combines with J gene TRBJ2-2; 9 nucleotides match TRBD1. This CDR3 is built from 14 residues. Per the germline V gene, CDR1 is SGHRS and CDR2 is YFSETQ. V was pared by 9 bases and J by 3 bases, with 6 bases of the junction left unmatched. The CDR3 DNA follows: TGCGCCACTTCGACAGGGGGTTACACCGGGGAGCTGTTTTTT. The encoded protein is CATSTGGYTGELFF.

The chain is built from TRBV7-3 and TRBJ1-1, with D possibly TRBD1 on 5 matching bases. The CDR3 sequence is 16 residues long. CDR1 SGHTA and CDR2 FQGTGA come from the germline V gene. Trimming pared 2 bases from V and 4 bases from J, leaving 17 bases between. The CDR3 bases are TGTGCCAGCAGCTTAGGGGCCGGATTAGGTGTCACTGAAGCTTTCTTT. Its translation: CASSLGAGLGVTEAFF.

V is TRBV27 and J is TRBJ2-7; TRBD2 matches 9 bases. This CDR3 contains 15 residues. J was trimmed by 3 bases and V by 6 bases; bases with no gene match: 9. Germline CDR1 MNHEY, CDR2 SMNVEV (reference sequence). The CDR3 DNA follows: TGTGCCAGCAGCTCAGCGGGGGGTACTCTCTACGAGCAGTACTTC. Amino acid sequence: CASSSAGGTLYEQYF.

In its sample, this clone was seen a few times. This chain uses TRBV7-9 with TRBJ2-7; TRBD2 agrees at 9 bases. CDR1 SEHNR and CDR2 FQNEAQ come from the germline V gene (reference sequence). V lost 1 base to trimming and J lost 0 bases; unmatched junction nucleotides: 7. The CDR3 consists of 17 residues. The CDR3 DNA follows: TGTGCCAGCAGCTTAGGGGGTCTAGCGGGAAGCTCCTACGAGCAGTACTTC. It is translated as CASSLGGLAGSSYEQYF.

The V gene is TRBV28, the J gene TRBJ2-5; tentative D call: TRBD2 (6 bases). The length of the CDR3 is 14 residues. V was pared by 5 bases and J by 3 bases, with 13 bases between. CDR1 MDHEN and CDR2 SYDVKM come from the germline V gene. The CDR3 loop is CASSPAGEEETQYF. DNA for the CDR3: TGTGCCAGCAGTCCCGCCGGGGAGGAAGAGACCCAGTACTTC.

V usage is TRBV7-2 and J usage is TRBJ2-7; D possibly corresponds to TRBD1 (5 bases). This CDR3 contains 14 residues. CDR1 and CDR2 from the germline V gene are SGHTA and FQGNSA. Trimming took off 1 base at V and 4 bases at J, with 11 bases between the two ends. The CDR3 DNA sequence: TGTGCCAGCAGCTTAGACAGGAGAGTTTACGAGCAGTACTTC. Translating gives CASSLDRRVYEQYF.

The gene calls are TRBV7-9 and TRBJ1-5; D is undetermined. V was clipped by 4 bases and J by 0 bases, with 13 bases between them. From germline, CDR1 is SEHNR and CDR2 FQNEAQ (reference sequence). CDR3 length equals 16 residues. This CDR3 is CASSSDGIYSNQPQHF. The CDR3 DNA follows: TGTGCCAGCAGCTCCGACGGGATTTATAGCAATCAGCCCCAGCATTTT.

This clone was detected once. The chain carries TRBV5-4 and TRBJ2-1; 7 bases line up with TRBD1. The CDR3 is 13 residues long. Germline trimming cut 2 bases from V and 9 bases from J; bases unmatched to any gene: 5. Per germline, CDR1 SGHNT and CDR2 YYREEE (reference sequence). CDR3 DNA: TGTGCCAGCAGCTTCAGGGGGTCAGGTGAGCAGTTCTTC. Its protein product is CASSFRGSGEQFF.

The chain is built from TRBV7-9 and TRBJ1-1; D is ambiguous. Per germline, CDR1 SEHNR and CDR2 FQNEAQ (reference sequence). The V end lost 5 bases, the J end lost 0 bases, and 7 bases lay between the germline ends. CDR3 length: 13 residues. The CDR3 spells CASSLTMNTEAFF. CDR3 coding DNA: TGTGCCAGCAGCCTTACAATGAACACTGAAGCTTTCTTT.

V and J are TRBV7-2 and TRBJ2-6; D possibly corresponds to TRBD1 (6 bases). Deletions cut 5 bases from V and 0 bases from J, with 11 bases between. From germline, CDR1 is SGHTA and CDR2 FQGNSA. This CDR3 has 16 residues. The chain's CDR3 is CASSPQGRSGANVLTF. Written as DNA, the CDR3 is TGTGCCAGCAGCCCACAGGGTCGCTCTGGGGCCAACGTCCTGACTTTC.